This TCR beta chain was identified during a study of cytomegalovirus exposure and HLA in healthy donors. Overall study results and limits: Three chains linked to CMV were shown in vitro to be specific for CMV antigens.

This clone has more than one count but fewer than ten. The antigen remains undetermined. The CDR3 loop spans 13 amino acids. Per germline, CDR1 SGHRS and CDR2 YFSETQ. The J segment lost 3 bases and the V segment lost 3 bases, leaving 0 bases of the junction unmatched. The study ran its PCR with 60 Vbeta and 13 Jbeta primers. Assay: immunoSEQ multiplex PCR; the TCRdb copy retains only in-frame clones and omits some. This sample has fewer than 100,000 clones; about 80% occur once, and the top ten carry about 2%. The sequence came from a man aged 35 to 55 in good health and CMV-seronegative. Sequencing used PBMCs. V and J are TRBV5-1 and TRBJ2-1, with TRBD1 identical over 7 bases. This CDR3 is CASSWDSYNEQFF. The CDR3 region has the DNA TGCGCCAGCAGCTGGGACAGCTACAATGAGCAGTTCTTC.